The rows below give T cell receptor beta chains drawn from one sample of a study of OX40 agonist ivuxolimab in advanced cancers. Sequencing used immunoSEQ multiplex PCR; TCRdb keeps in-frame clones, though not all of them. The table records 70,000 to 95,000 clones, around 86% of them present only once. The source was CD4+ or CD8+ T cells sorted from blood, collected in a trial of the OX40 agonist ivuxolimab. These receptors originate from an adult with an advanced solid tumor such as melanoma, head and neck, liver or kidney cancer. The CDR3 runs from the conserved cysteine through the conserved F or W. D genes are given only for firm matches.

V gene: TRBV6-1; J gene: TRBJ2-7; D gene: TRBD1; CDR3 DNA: TGTGCCAGCAGTCGTACGGGACAGCACTACGAGCAGTACTTC; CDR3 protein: CASSRTGQHYEQYF
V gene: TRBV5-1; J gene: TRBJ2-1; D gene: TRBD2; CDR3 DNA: TGCGCCAGCAGCTTGGCGCGGGGGGACTACAATGAGCAGTTCTTC; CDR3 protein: CASSLARGDYNEQFF
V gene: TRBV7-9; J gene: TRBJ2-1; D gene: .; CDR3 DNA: TGTGCCAGCAGTGCGACTCGCGGCAGCTCCTACAATGAGCAGTTCTTC; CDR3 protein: CASSATRGSSYNEQFF
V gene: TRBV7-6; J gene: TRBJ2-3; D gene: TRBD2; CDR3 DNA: TGTGCCAGCAGCTGGACTAGCGGGGGGGCAGATACGCAGTATTTT; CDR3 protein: CASSWTSGGADTQYF
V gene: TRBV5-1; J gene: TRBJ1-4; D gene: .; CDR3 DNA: TGCGCCAGCAGTGTAGCGCTGGAGACTAATGAAAAACTGTTTTTT; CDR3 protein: CASSVALETNEKLFF
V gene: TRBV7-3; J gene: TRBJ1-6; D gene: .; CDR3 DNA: TGTGCCAGCAGCTTATGGGGCTCAGCTAATTCACCCCTCCACTTT; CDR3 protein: CASSLWGSANSPLHF
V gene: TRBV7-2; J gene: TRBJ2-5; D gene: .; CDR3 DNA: TGTGCCAGCAGCTTGGTGGCAGAGACCCAGTACTTC; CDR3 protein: CASSLVAETQYF
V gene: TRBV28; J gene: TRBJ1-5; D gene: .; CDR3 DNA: TGTGCAAGCAGTCCTCGGGTAGGCAATCAGCCCCAGCATTTT; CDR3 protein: CASSPRVGNQPQHF
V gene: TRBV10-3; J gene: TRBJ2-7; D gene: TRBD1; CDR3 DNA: TGTGCCATGACCTCGGACAGGGGATCCTACGAGCAGTACTTC; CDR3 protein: CAMTSDRGSYEQYF
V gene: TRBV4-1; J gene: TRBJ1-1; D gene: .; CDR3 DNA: TGCGCCAGCAGCCAAGAAGGTGGCCGGGACACTGAAGCTTTCTTT; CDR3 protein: CASSQEGGRDTEAFF
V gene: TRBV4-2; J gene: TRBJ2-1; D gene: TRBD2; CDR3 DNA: TGTGCCAGCAGCCAAGATTGGGACTACGACAATGAGCAGTTCTTC; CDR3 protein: CASSQDWDYDNEQFF
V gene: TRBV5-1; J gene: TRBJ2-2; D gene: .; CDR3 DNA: TGCGCCAGCCGCGGGTCAGCCGGGGAGCTGTTTTTT; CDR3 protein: CASRGSAGELFF
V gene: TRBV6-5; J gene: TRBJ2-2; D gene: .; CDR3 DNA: TGTGCCAGCAGTCCTAGCTCTTACACCGGGGAGCTGTTTTTT; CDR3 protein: CASSPSSYTGELFF
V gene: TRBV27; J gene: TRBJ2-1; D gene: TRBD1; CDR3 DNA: TGTGCCAGCATTCCGGGACAGGGGGGATTTAGCTCCTACAATGAGCAGTTCTTC; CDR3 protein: CASIPGQGGFSSYNEQFF
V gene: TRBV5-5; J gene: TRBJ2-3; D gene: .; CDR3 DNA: TGTGCCAGCAACCCTACAGGGTACAGCACAGATACGCAGTATTTT; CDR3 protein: CASNPTGYSTDTQYF
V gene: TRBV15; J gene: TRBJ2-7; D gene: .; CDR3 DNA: TGTGCCACCAGCAGAGGTACCTCCTACGAGCAGTACTTC; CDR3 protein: CATSRGTSYEQYF